These 28 T cell receptor beta chains were sequenced from one sample in a study of blood T cell repertoires in COVID-19. Some clones are missing from TCRdb's copy, which holds only in-frame ones; the method was immunoSEQ multiplex PCR. The table includes 23,000 or so clones, 75% to 90% detected once. The sample consisted of peripheral blood. The receptors were sampled from a woman in her sixties or seventies with active COVID-19.

The V call is TRBV25-1, the J call TRBJ1-5; possibly TRBD1 for D (6 bases). The germline V gene encodes CDR1 MGHDK and CDR2 SYGVNS. Trimming stripped 2 bases from V and 0 bases from J, with 14 bases between. The CDR3 spans 17 residues. CDR3 sequence reads: CASSESSGTTSNQPQHF. The CDR3 region has the DNA TGTGCCAGCAGTGAAAGCTCCGGGACAACTAGCAATCAGCCCCAGCATTTT.

This rearrangement joins TRBV28 to TRBJ2-3, with D tentatively TRBD2 (7 bases). This CDR3 contains 15 residues. Between the trimmed V and J ends, which lost 2 bases and 6 bases, there was a span of 15 bases. In germline, CDR1 is MDHEN, CDR2 SYDVKM. The CDR3 is CASSLAGALSDTQYF. The CDR3 region has the DNA TGTGCCAGCAGTTTAGCGGGGGCGCTTTCTGATACGCAGTATTTT.

This chain links TRBV2 with TRBJ2-3; a weak D match, TRBD2 (5 bases). V was cut by 7 bases and J by 0 bases, with 17 bases left in between. The CDR3 extends over 16 amino acids. In germline, CDR1 is SNHLY, CDR2 FYNNEI. CDR3 in DNA: TGTGCCAGCACCTCTACGGGGATTGCTAGCACAGATACGCAGTATTTT. Its translation: CASTSTGIASTDTQYF.

This clone was seen a single time. The V call is TRBV6-5, the J call TRBJ2-7; TRBD2 matches 11 bases. The V gene end was trimmed by 6 bases and the J gene end by 4 bases; junction bases not matched to a gene: 8. This CDR3 spans 15 amino acids. The germline CDR1 and CDR2 sequences are MNHEY and SVGAGI. CDR3 amino acids: CASSLLAGGQYEQYF. The CDR3 coding sequence is TGTGCCAGCAGCTTATTAGCGGGGGGGCAGTACGAGCAGTACTTC.

The chain has TRBV5-1 and TRBJ2-1, with TRBD2 matching 10 bases. Trimming removed 4 bases from V and 5 bases from J; junction bases left unmatched: 15. The CDR3 is 18 amino acids. Germline CDR1 reads SGHRS; CDR2 reads YFSETQ. DNA for the CDR3: TGCGCCAGCAGCCCGATCCCCCCCAGCGGGGGGGCGCACAATGAGCAGTTCTTC. It specifies CASSPIPPSGGAHNEQFF. The full variable domain, rest sourced from reference TRBV5-1 and TRBJ2-1, is KAGVTQTPRYLIKTRGQQVTLSCSPISGHRSVSWYQQTPGQGLQFLFEYFSETQRNKGNFPGRFSGRQFSNSRSEMNVSTLELGDSALYLCASSPIPPSGGAHNEQFFGPGTRLTVL.

This rearrangement joins TRBV19 to TRBJ2-7; 9 nucleotides line up with TRBD2. The V segment lost 3 bases and the J segment 2 bases; nucleotides outside the gene matches: 5. Germline V lookup: CDR1 LNHDA, CDR2 SQIVND (reference sequence). This CDR3 region has 15 residues. CDR3 sequence reads: CASSIGLAPTYEQYF. As DNA, the CDR3 is TGTGCCAGTAGTATTGGACTAGCGCCCACCTACGAGCAGTACTTC.

The CDR3, as DNA: TGTGCCAGCAGCAACGGGGGGGCCTGGAATGAGCAGTTCTTC. It yields the protein CASSNGGAWNEQFF. The gene calls are TRBV6-5 and TRBJ2-1; TRBD2 agrees at 8 bases. The V gene's germline CDR1 is MNHEY and CDR2 SVGAGI. J was trimmed by 7 bases and V by 6 bases; bases with no gene match: 8. The CDR3 is 14 amino acids.

This clone was counted between two and nine times. V usage is TRBV7-6 and J usage is TRBJ1-1, with 7 bases aligning to TRBD1. The CDR3 is made up of 14 amino acids. J gave up 7 bases and V 1 base, and 6 bases lay outside the gene matches. Germline V gene lookup returns CDR1 SGHVS and CDR2 FNYEAQ. CDR3 in amino acids: CASSLGQGFREAFF. Written as DNA, the CDR3 is TGTGCCAGCAGCTTAGGACAGGGATTCCGTGAAGCTTTCTTT.

The chain employs TRBV6-2 or TRBV6-3 and TRBJ2-2, with D maybe TRBD2 (5 bases). This CDR3 is 16 amino acids long. The germline CDR1 and CDR2 sequences are MNHEY and SVGEGT. Trimming took off 2 bases at V and 4 bases at J, with 14 bases between the two ends. The chain's CDR3 is CASSYDGRRGTGELFF. In DNA, the CDR3 is TGTGCCAGCAGTTACGACGGGCGCCGGGGCACCGGGGAGCTGTTTTTT.

The CDR3 spells CATSDGSYEQYF. In DNA, the CDR3 is TGTGCCACCAGTGACGGGTCCTACGAGCAGTACTTC. The V call is TRBV24-1, the J call TRBJ2-7, with no clear D. CDR1 and CDR2 (germline): KGHDR, SFDVKD. Trimming stripped 4 bases from V and 1 base from J, with 4 bases between. The CDR3 consists of 12 residues.

This sequence joins TRBV7-2 and TRBJ1-2; 8 positions match TRBD1. The V segment lost 1 base and the J segment 3 bases; nucleotides outside the gene matches: 7. Germline CDR1 SGHTA, CDR2 FQGNSA. The CDR3 length is 16 residues. CDR3 region: CASSLDIQGGDYGYTF. The CDR3 bases are TGTGCCAGCAGCTTAGATATACAGGGGGGGGACTATGGCTACACCTTC.

The chain employs TRBV29-1 and TRBJ2-3; 8 nucleotides agree with TRBD2. This CDR3 region has 13 residues. The germline V gene has CDR1 SQVTM and CDR2 ANQGSEA. The J segment lost 3 bases and the V segment lost 4 bases, leaving 3 bases of the junction unmatched. CDR3 amino acids: CSVVGGATDTQYF. DNA of the CDR3: TGCAGCGTTGTCGGGGGGGCAACAGATACGCAGTATTTT.

This rearrangement joins TRBV6-2 or TRBV6-3 to TRBJ1-5; 7 nucleotides line up with TRBD1. Germline assignment: CDR1 MNHEY and CDR2 SVGEGT. Germline trimming cut 1 base from V and 1 base from J; bases unmatched to any gene: 19. CDR3 length equals 21 residues. The DNA for the CDR3 is TGTGCCAGCAGTTACTACGCCCAACTCGACAGGGTTTATAGGAGCAATCAGCCCCAGCATTTT. Its translation: CASSYYAQLDRVYRSNQPQHF.

The chain couples TRBV19 to TRBJ1-2; tentative D call: TRBD1 (5 bases). CDR3 length: 14 residues. V dropped 7 bases and J dropped 4 bases, with 16 bases sitting between them. Germline loops: CDR1 LNHDA, CDR2 SQIVND (reference sequence). DNA of the CDR3: TGTGCCAGTACCCGCCAGGGTAATATCTATGGCTACACCTTC. This translates into CASTRQGNIYGYTF.

The CDR3 DNA is TGCGCCAGCAGCTTGAGTGGACAGGGGAACTATGGCTACACCTTC. Protein product: CASSLSGQGNYGYTF. The chain has TRBV5-1 and TRBJ1-2; TRBD1 matches at 9 bases. The J segment lost 2 bases and the V segment lost 1 base, leaving 3 bases of the junction unmatched. Looked up from germline, CDR1 is SGHRS and CDR2 is YFSETQ. The CDR3 covers 15 residues.

The count of this clone is one. This sequence joins TRBV20-1 and TRBJ1-1; D unclear. V shed 6 bases and J shed 0 bases, with 5 bases lying between them. CDR1 and CDR2 (germline): DFQATT, SNEGSKA (reference sequence). CDR3 length: 11 amino acids. DNA of the CDR3: TGCAGTGCACTTGTGAACACTGAAGCTTTCTTT. The encoded protein is CSALVNTEAFF.

The rearrangement links TRBV7-2 to TRBJ2-5; 10 bases agree with TRBD1. The V gene end was trimmed by 4 bases and the J gene end by 5 bases; junction bases not matched to a gene: 1. CDR3 size: 13 residues. CDR1 is SGHTA and CDR2 is FQGNSA in the germline V gene. The CDR3 DNA follows: TGTGCCAGCAGCTCGGACAGGGGGGAGACCCAGTACTTC. This gives the protein CASSSDRGETQYF. Using reference TRBV7-2 and TRBJ2-5 for the parts outside the CDR3, the full variable domain is GAGVSQSPSNKVTEKGKDVELRCDPISGHTALYWYRQSLGQGLEFLIYFQGNSAPDKSGLPSDRFSAERTGGSVSTLTIQRTQQEDSAVYLCASSSDRGETQYFGPGTRLLVL.

The rearrangement uses TRBV14 and TRBJ2-1, with TRBD2 as a possible D gene (6 bases). Germline CDR1 reads SGHDN; CDR2 reads FVKESK. There are 14 residues in the CDR3. V shed 4 bases and J shed 2 bases, with 9 bases lying between them. The CDR3 spells CASSLEGAYNEQFF. As DNA, the CDR3 is TGTGCCAGCAGCCTGGAGGGAGCCTACAATGAGCAGTTCTTC.

The chain has TRBV6-1 and TRBJ2-7, with D perhaps matching TRBD1 (7 bases). The V and J ends lost 1 base and 4 bases respectively, with 14 bases between them. Germline-derived CDR1 and CDR2 are MNHNS and SASEGT. The CDR3 contains 15 residues. The CDR3 loop is CASSEVRRGPYEQYF. The CDR3 DNA reads TGTGCCAGCAGTGAAGTTCGGAGGGGGCCATACGAGCAGTACTTC.

V usage is TRBV5-1 and J usage is TRBJ2-3, with TRBD2 identical over 11 bases. Trimming took 3 bases from V and 1 from J; bases not matched to a gene: 1. Germline V gene data show CDR1 as SGHRS and CDR2 as YFSETQ. The CDR3 is made up of 15 amino acids. CDR3 sequence (DNA): TGCGCCAGCAGCTCGACTAGCGGGGGCACAGATACGCAGTATTTT. Residues: CASSSTSGGTDTQYF.

The genes are TRBV10-3 and TRBJ2-3; 12 bases agree with TRBD1. The trim removed 1 base at V and 4 bases at J, leaving 3 bases unmatched. Germline assignment: CDR1 ENHRY and CDR2 SYGVKD. The CDR3 spans 16 residues. The CDR3 reads CAISEFGTGGPDTQYF. CDR3 coding DNA: TGTGCCATCAGTGAGTTCGGGACAGGGGGCCCAGATACGCAGTATTTT.

This sequence joins TRBV9 and TRBJ1-3; D remains ambiguous. The CDR3 extends over 15 amino acids. Germline CDR1 is SGDLS and CDR2 is YYNGEE. V was shortened by 0 bases and J by 0 bases, with 7 bases between the two germline ends. CDR3 sequence (DNA): TGTGCCAGCAGCGTAGTGGGAGGCTCTGGAAACACCATATATTTT. Its translation is CASSVVGGSGNTIYF.

In this sample, this clone turned up once. This chain links TRBV4-1 with TRBJ2-3; D is undetermined. The CDR3 covers 14 residues. Trimming shortened V by 1 base and J by 11 bases, and 16 bases separated the two germline ends. Germline V gene data show CDR1 as MGHRA and CDR2 as YSYEKL. The CDR3 is CASSQGERQRGQYF. The CDR3, as DNA: TGCGCCAGCAGCCAAGGAGAGAGGCAAAGAGGGCAGTATTTT.

This chain links TRBV4-1 with TRBJ2-3; 9 positions match TRBD1. The CDR3 spans 17 residues. Germline CDR1 reads MGHRA; CDR2 reads YSYEKL. The V and J ends lost 4 bases and 3 bases, in that order; junction bases with no gene match: 11. The CDR3 loop reads CASSPRWGGTGTDTQYF. The DNA for the CDR3 is TGCGCCAGCAGCCCCAGATGGGGCGGGACAGGGACAGATACGCAGTATTTT.

V is TRBV7-3 and J is TRBJ2-1, with D perhaps matching TRBD2 (6 bases). The CDR3 contains 16 residues. The V and J ends lost 5 bases and 3 bases respectively, with 17 bases between them. CDR1 SGHTA and CDR2 FQGTGA come from the germline V gene. Here the CDR3 DNA reads TGTGCCAGCAGCCTATCAGGGCTAGCGATCTACAATGAGCAGTTCTTC. Amino acid sequence: CASSLSGLAIYNEQFF.

The chain couples TRBV29-1 to TRBJ2-3, with a tentative D call TRBD1 (5 bases). Germline lookup yields CDR1 SQVTM and CDR2 ANQGSEA. The CDR3 is 14 residues long. Trimming took off 1 base at V and 6 bases at J, with 14 bases between the two ends. The CDR3 region has the DNA TGCAGCGTTGAAGGCCAAGGGGTTAGTGATACGCAGTATTTT. Protein product: CSVEGQGVSDTQYF.

The sample holds one count of this clone. The chain links TRBV2 to TRBJ1-2; no clear D gene. The V gene lost 5 bases and the J gene lost 7 bases, with 14 bases spanning the gap. The CDR3 runs 13 residues. CDR1 is SNHLY and CDR2 is FYNNEI in the germline V gene. The CDR3 spells CASSSRSFGGYTF. As DNA, the CDR3 is TGTGCCAGCAGTTCCCGGTCGTTCGGTGGCTACACCTTC.

V usage is TRBV6-5 and J usage is TRBJ2-7, with D perhaps TRBD1 (6 bases). Looked up from germline, CDR1 is MNHEY and CDR2 is SVGAGI. This CDR3 is 12 amino acids long. The V end was cut by 6 bases, the J end by 8 bases, with 14 bases between. The CDR3 is CASSMDRDKQYF. DNA for the CDR3: TGTGCCAGCAGCATGGACAGAGACAAGCAGTACTTC.